The 5 T cell receptor beta chains below come from one sample, sequenced in a study of T cells after posttransplantation cyclophosphamide. Libraries were prepared by immunoSEQ multiplex PCR; TCRdb keeps only in-frame clonotypes and omits some of them. Recorded here are 32,000 or so clones, with no singletons, and the ten leading clones hold approximately 3%. The specimen was PBMCs. These receptors came from a woman aged 55-70 years in good health, CMV-negative, and a related stem cell transplant donor.

The sample holds many counts of this clone. This rearrangement joins TRBV2 to TRBJ1-5, with a weak D call TRBD1 (6 bases). Trimming shortened V by 4 bases and J by 5 bases, and 12 bases separated the two germline ends. This CDR3 comprises 14 residues. Germline values: CDR1 SNHLY, CDR2 FYNNEI. The CDR3 sequence: CASSVRQADQPQHF. As DNA, the CDR3 is TGTGCCAGCAGTGTGAGACAGGCGGATCAGCCCCAGCATTTT.

This clone was observed many times. The chain couples TRBV6-5 to TRBJ1-4; 9 nucleotides align to TRBD1. From germline, CDR1 is MNHEY and CDR2 SVGAGI. CDR3 length: 14 amino acids. V shed 2 bases and J 7 bases; nucleotides not matched to a gene: 2. CDR3 amino acids: CASSYTTGGEKLFF. The CDR3 nucleotides read TGTGCCAGCAGTTACACGACAGGGGGTGAAAAACTGTTTTTT.

This clone came up many times. The rearrangement joins TRBV5-4 to TRBJ2-3, with 11 bases that match TRBD2. The CDR3 is made up of 14 amino acids. After removal of 0 bases from V and 10 bases from J, the junction contained 4 bases not matched to a gene. In germline, CDR1 is SGHNT, CDR2 YYREEE (reference sequence). CDR3 region: CASSLDSGGAAQYF. The CDR3 DNA follows: TGTGCCAGCAGCTTGGATAGCGGGGGGGCCGCGCAGTATTTT.

This clone was counted ten times or more. The J gene is TRBJ1-2, the V gene TRBV12-3 or TRBV12-4, with a possible D match to TRBD1 (6 bases). Trimming stripped 5 bases from V and 8 bases from J, with 12 bases between. CDR3 length: 12 amino acids. Here the CDR3 DNA reads TGTGCCAGCAGTCCTTCAGGGGCCGGCTACACCTTC. It encodes CASSPSGAGYTF.

The V and J genes are TRBV28 and TRBJ2-5; 10 bases map to TRBD1. Germline CDR1 reads MDHEN; CDR2 reads SYDVKM. The CDR3 sequence is 16 residues long. Trimming removed 8 bases from V and 4 bases from J; junction bases left unmatched: 13. The CDR3 loop is CASLRGGGQGRETQYF. The CDR3 nucleotides read TGTGCCAGCCTCCGAGGGGGGGGACAGGGGAGAGAGACCCAGTACTTC.